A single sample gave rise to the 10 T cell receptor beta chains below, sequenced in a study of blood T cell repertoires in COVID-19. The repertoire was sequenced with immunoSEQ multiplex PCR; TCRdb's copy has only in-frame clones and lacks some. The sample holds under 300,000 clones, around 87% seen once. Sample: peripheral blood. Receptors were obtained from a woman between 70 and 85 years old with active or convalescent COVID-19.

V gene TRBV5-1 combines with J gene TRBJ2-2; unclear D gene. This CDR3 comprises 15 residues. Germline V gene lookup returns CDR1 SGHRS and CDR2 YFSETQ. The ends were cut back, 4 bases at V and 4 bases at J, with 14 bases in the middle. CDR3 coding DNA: TGCGCCAGCAGCCCCTCGACTCGTCTCACCGGGGAGCTGTTTTTT. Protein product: CASSPSTRLTGELFF.

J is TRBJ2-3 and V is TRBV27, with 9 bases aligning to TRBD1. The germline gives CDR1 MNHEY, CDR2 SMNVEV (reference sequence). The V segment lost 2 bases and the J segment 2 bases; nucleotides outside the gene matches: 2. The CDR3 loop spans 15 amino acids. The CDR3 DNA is TGTGCCAGCAGTTTAGGGGACAGGGCCACAGATACGCAGTATTTT. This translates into CASSLGDRATDTQYF.

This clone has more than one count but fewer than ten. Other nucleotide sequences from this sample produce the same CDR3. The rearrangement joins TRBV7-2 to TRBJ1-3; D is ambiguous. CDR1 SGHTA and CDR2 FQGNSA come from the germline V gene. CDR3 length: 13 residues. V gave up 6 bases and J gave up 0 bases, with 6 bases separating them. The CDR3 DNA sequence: TGTGCCAGCAGTTTTCTCTCTGGAAACACCATATATTTT. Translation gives CASSFLSGNTIYF.

CDR3 sequence (DNA): TGTGCCAGCAGTTTATGGGGGGGGAGCACTGAAGCTTTCTTT. This encodes CASSLWGGSTEAFF. This chain connects TRBV27 to TRBJ1-1; perhaps TRBD1 as D (5 bases). There are 14 residues in the CDR3. V was cut by 1 base and J by 4 bases, with 10 bases left in between. Looked up from germline, CDR1 is MNHEY and CDR2 is SMNVEV (reference sequence).

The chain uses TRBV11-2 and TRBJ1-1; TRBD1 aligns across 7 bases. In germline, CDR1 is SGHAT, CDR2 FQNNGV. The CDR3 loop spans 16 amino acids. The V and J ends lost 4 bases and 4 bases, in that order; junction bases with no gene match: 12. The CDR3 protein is CASSYDRDRVGTEAFF. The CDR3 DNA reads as TGTGCCAGCAGCTATGACCGGGACAGAGTAGGCACTGAAGCTTTCTTT.

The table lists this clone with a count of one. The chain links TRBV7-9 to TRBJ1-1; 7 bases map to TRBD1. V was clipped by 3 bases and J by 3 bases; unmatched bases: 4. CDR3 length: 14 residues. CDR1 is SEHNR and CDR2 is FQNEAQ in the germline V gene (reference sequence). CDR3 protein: CASSFGTDYTEAFF. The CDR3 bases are TGTGCCAGCAGCTTTGGGACAGATTACACTGAAGCTTTCTTT.

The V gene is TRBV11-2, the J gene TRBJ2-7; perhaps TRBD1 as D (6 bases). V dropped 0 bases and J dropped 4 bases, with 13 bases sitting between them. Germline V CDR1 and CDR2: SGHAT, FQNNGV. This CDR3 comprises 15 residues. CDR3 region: CASSLDWQGIYEQYF. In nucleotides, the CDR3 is TGTGCCAGCAGCTTAGATTGGCAGGGGATTTACGAGCAGTACTTC. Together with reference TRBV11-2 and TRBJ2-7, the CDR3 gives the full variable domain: EAGVAQSPRYKIIEKRQSVAFWCNPISGHATLYWYQQILGQGPKLLIQFQNNGVVDDSQLPKDRFSAERLKGVDSTLKIQPAKLEDSAVYLCASSLDWQGIYEQYFGPGTRLTVT.

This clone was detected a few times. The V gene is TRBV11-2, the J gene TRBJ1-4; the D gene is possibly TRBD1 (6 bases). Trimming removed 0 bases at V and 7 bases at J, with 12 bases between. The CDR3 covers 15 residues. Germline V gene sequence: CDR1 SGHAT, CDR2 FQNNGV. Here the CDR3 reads CASSLDTGPGEKLFF. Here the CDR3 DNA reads TGTGCCAGCAGCTTAGATACAGGGCCTGGTGAAAAACTGTTTTTT.

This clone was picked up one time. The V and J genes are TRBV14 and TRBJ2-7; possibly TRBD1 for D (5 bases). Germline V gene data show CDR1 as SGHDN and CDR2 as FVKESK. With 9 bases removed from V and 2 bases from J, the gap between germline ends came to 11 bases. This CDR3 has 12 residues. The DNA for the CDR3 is TGTGCCAGGGCTGGACAAACCTACGAGCAGTACTTC. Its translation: CARAGQTYEQYF.

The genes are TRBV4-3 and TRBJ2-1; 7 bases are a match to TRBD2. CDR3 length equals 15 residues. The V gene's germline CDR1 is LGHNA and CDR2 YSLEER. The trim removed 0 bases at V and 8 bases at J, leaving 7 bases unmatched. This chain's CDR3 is CASSQDTSGVDEQFF. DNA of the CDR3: TGCGCCAGCAGCCAAGATACCAGCGGGGTCGATGAGCAGTTCTTC.